Sequencing of this T cell receptor beta chain was carried out in a study of blood T cell repertoires in COVID-19 (dated by TCRdb to between 2020 and 2021). Describing the broader study: Samples from collaborators originated in the United States, Italy and Spain and spanned both the acute and convalescent phases of COVID-19. The prospective study material was composed of cDNA or gDNA derived from T cells, B-cell-depleted T cells, or PBMCs. The repertoires were made available in a free public database intended to serve as a resource for research on the immune response to SARS-CoV-2. Samples were obtained from the ongoing ImmuneRACE study (first 160 participants) and from roughly 1,300 subjects provided by 6 global collaborators. Where available, HLA class I and class II types were taken from metadata supplied by the sample provider and were not determined by assay-based typing. The dataset comprised deeply sampled blood TCRbeta repertoires from subjects exposed to, actively infected with, or recovered from COVID-19. Sample metadata almost always included a de-identified subject ID, COVID-19 status, age in years and sex.

The investigation overall reported the following: How much clinical and demographic metadata was included differed by source and by participant, and the metadata was provided uncurated.

Each collaborating institution followed its own protocols to collect whole blood in K2EDTA tubes. Collaborator samples were shipped for TCRbeta analysis as frozen whole blood, isolated PBMCs, or DNA extracted from either sample type. Reading from cysteine to phenylalanine, the CDR3 counts 19 amino acids. Only the CDR3 part of the read is kept: 57 bases, read in frame from the first base. The germline V gene (reference sequence) sets CDR1 to SEHNR and CDR2 to FQNEAQ. Germline trimming: 5 bases from V, 6 bases from J; junction bases outside gene matches: 21. In regard to this clone: The antigen it recognizes is unknown. Base quality data are lacking; no much larger clone is found one base away.

TCRbeta CDR3 regions were amplified from genomic DNA by means of the immunoSEQ Assay, a bias-controlled multiplex PCR. In the source study's methods: Within the assay, amplification of reference gene primers was used to estimate how many nucleated cells each sample contained. To quantify the absolute abundance of each unique TCRbeta CDR3 rearrangement, sequence reads were collapsed and filtered. Productive Simpson clonality was computed per sample as the square root of Simpson's diversity index over productive rearrangements. The immuneACCESS repertoire file appears here via TCRdb, limited to in-frame rearrangements. These files lack a portion of the clones; in checked studies, under half of the deficit traces to unresolved V genes, and the cause of the others is not known. The V and J calls and clone size are taken from that table; D and trimming were inferred from the DNA. Counted in this sample were more than 95,000 clones; more than 80% of them appeared once. The ten largest clones capture roughly a tenth of the sample.

This TCR was sampled from a woman aged 70-85 years with acute or convalescent COVID-19. This chain is built from TRBV7-9 and TRBJ1-2; 10 bases in between match TRBD1. Sample: peripheral blood. The encoded CDR3 is CASSRLGKTGTGVRDGYTF. The nucleotide sequence is given as TGTGCCAGCAGCCGTCTTGGGAAGACCGGGACAGGGGTTCGGGATGGCTACACCTTC.